This TCR beta chain was retrieved from a study of OX40 agonist ivuxolimab in advanced cancers. Of note for this clone: The antigen remains undetermined.

Blood got drawn at baseline, again on cycle 4 day 1, and then on cycle 7 day 1. Profiling relied on immunoSEQ multiplex PCR, and the TCRdb table lists in-frame clones only, not all of them. Of some 53,000 clones listed, 94% are singletons. Whole-study findings and limits: At 0.1 to 3.0 mg/kg, CD4+ and CD8+ blood T cells expanded clonally by week 6.

V lost 3 bases and J 7 bases, leaving 11 bases between the germline ends. The CDR3 length is 14 residues. Germline V lookup: CDR1 SGHNT, CDR2 YYREEE (reference sequence). Here the sequenced sample was CD4+ or CD8+ T cells sorted from blood, taken in a trial of the OX40 agonist ivuxolimab. The chain combines TRBV5-4 with TRBJ1-6; weak D call: TRBD1 (6 bases). The clonotype originates from an adult with an advanced solid tumor such as melanoma, head and neck, liver or kidney cancer. CDR3 bases: TGTGCCAGCAGCTCCCAGGGGACCAATTCACCCCTCCACTTT. Translation gives CASSSQGTNSPLHF. The full variable domain, its missing parts supplied by reference TRBV5-4 and TRBJ1-6, is ETGVTQSPTHLIKTRGQQVTLRCSSQSGHNTVSWYQQALGQGPQFIFQYYREEENGRGNFPPRFSGLQFPNYSSELNVNALELDDSALYLCASSSQGTNSPLHFGNGTRLTVT.